This T cell receptor (beta chain) emerged from a study of radiotherapy plus CTLA-4 blockade in lung cancer. Looking at the study overall: An objective response was seen in under 20% of patients, and disease control in over 25%. General study findings and limits: Clones of tumor-derived TCRs expanded in blood after radiotherapy plus ipilimumab.

Turning to this clone: Its matching antigen is unknown.

Sequencing used immunoSEQ multiplex PCR; TCRdb keeps in-frame clones, though not all of them. Of 40,000 to 50,000 clones in the sample, approximately 85% were seen once. CDR3 length: 13 amino acids. Germline CDR1 SEHNR, CDR2 FQNEAQ (reference sequence). After removal of 2 bases from V and 5 bases from J, the junction contained 1 base not matched to a gene. Receiving focal radiation plus CTLA-4 blockade with ipilimumab were patients who had chemo-refractory metastatic non-small-cell lung cancer. The sequencing used peripheral blood, collected from a patient treated with radiotherapy plus ipilimumab. This clonotype was sampled from a human donor with non-small cell lung cancer who had stable disease on radiotherapy plus ipilimumab. The V and J genes are TRBV7-9 and TRBJ2-5, with 8 bases identical to TRBD1. CDR3 protein: CASSLQGAETQYF. CDR3 bases: TGTGCCAGCAGCTTACAGGGGGCGGAGACCCAGTACTTC.